The 16 T cell receptor beta chains below all came from one sample that was sequenced in a study of blood T cells in healthy people across ages. Using a J-beta primer mix together with a sample-barcoded 5' primer, a second PCR was run for 7 to 11 cycles. One entry per CDR3 protein results from TCRdb running MiXCR on the 5' RACE reads. The sample records 650,000 to 1,000,000 distinct CDR3 sequences, under 40% being singletons. The material sequenced was blood. These receptor sequences come from a man between 18 and 35 years old in good health.

V gene TRBV12-3 or TRBV12-4 combines with J gene TRBJ1-1, with D unresolved. The CDR3 has 13 amino acids. Trimming shortened V by 2 bases and J by 7 bases, and 11 bases separated the two germline ends. The CDR3 nucleotides are TGTGCCAGCAGTTTATGGGAGGCGGTTGAAGCTTTCTTT. Protein sequence: CASSLWEAVEAFF.

The chain uses TRBV29-1 and TRBJ2-3; 11 bases are a match to TRBD2. V dropped 0 bases and J dropped 4; count of bases not matched to a gene: 9. This CDR3 spans 17 amino acids. In germline, CDR1 is SQVTM, CDR2 ANQGSEA. The CDR3 sequence: CSVEDRGISGGADTQYF. The CDR3 DNA follows: TGCAGCGTTGAAGATCGAGGGATTAGCGGGGGGGCAGATACGCAGTATTTT.

The chain employs TRBV29-1 and TRBJ2-5, with 7 bases lining up with TRBD2. V was pared by 6 bases and J by 11 bases, with 9 bases of the junction left unmatched. Germline assignment: CDR1 SQVTM and CDR2 ANQGSEA. The CDR3 totals 11 residues. The CDR3 loop reads CSVDGGGEQYF. CDR3 DNA: TGCAGCGTGGATGGGGGGGGAGAGCAGTACTTC.

On this clonotype: An end of the junction does not agree with germline; a read error may underlie this. The CDR3 DNA reads as TGTGCCATTTCGACTAGCGGCGACAAGGAGCAGTTCTTC. This gives the protein CAISTSGDKEQFF. The chain links TRBV7-9 to TRBJ2-1; TRBD2 matches at 9 bases. In germline, CDR1 is SEHNR, CDR2 FQNEAQ (reference sequence). This CDR3 contains 13 residues. Based on the CDR3 plus reference TRBV7-9 and TRBJ2-1, the full variable domain is DTGVSQNPRHKITKRGQNVTFRCDPISEHNRLYWYRQTLGQGPEFLTYFQNEAQLEKSRLLSDRFSAERPKGSFSTLEIQRTEQGDSAMYLCAISTSGDKEQFFGPGTRLTVL.

A word on this clonotype: This could be a read error, since a much larger clone is one nucleotide away. The chain links TRBV7-2 to TRBJ2-4; no firm D call. Germline CDR1 is SGHTA and CDR2 is FQGNSA. V was cut by 5 bases and J by 3 bases, with 5 bases left in between. The CDR3 has 12 amino acids. DNA of the CDR3: TGTGCCAGCAGCCTGGACAAAAACATTCAGTACTTC. This translates into CASSLDKNIQYF.

The genes are TRBV12-3 or TRBV12-4 and TRBJ2-2; 8 nucleotides align to TRBD1. The CDR3 has 13 amino acids. V lost 7 bases and J lost 4; bases outside the gene matches: 2. This CDR3 reads CASIGTGTGELFF. DNA of the CDR3: TGTGCCAGCATCGGGACAGGCACCGGGGAGCTGTTTTTT.

There are many counts of this clonotype. This chain joins TRBV5-1 and TRBJ2-1, with 9 bases matching TRBD1. Losses at the gene ends were 3 bases for V and 5 bases for J; bases not matched to a gene: 6. The CDR3 length is 15 residues. The germline CDR1 and CDR2 sequences are SGHRS and YFSETQ. For the CDR3, the DNA is TGCGCCAGCAGCTGGGGGGGACAGGGAAACAATGAGCAGTTCTTC. This encodes CASSWGGQGNNEQFF.

This chain uses TRBV6-6 with TRBJ2-1, with a tentative D call TRBD1 (5 bases). This CDR3 is 14 amino acids long. V lost 6 bases and J lost 13, with 22 bases in between. CDR1 MNHNY and CDR2 SVGAGI come from the germline V gene (reference sequence). CDR3 region: CASRFPGAEETQFF. The CDR3 nucleotides read TGTGCCAGCAGATTTCCTGGGGCCGAAGAGACCCAGTTCTTC.

The chain has TRBV5-1 and TRBJ2-1; D is possibly TRBD1 or TRBD2 (6 bases each). The assigned J gene may be wrong: the sequence end matches TRBJ2-7 better. The length of the CDR3 is 14 residues. Germline CDR1 is SGHRS and CDR2 is YFSETQ. Here the CDR3 DNA reads TGCGCCAGCTTGCCCGACCGGGGGCTGAATGAGCAGTACTTC. Protein: CASLPDRGLNEQYF.

This clonotype was found a few times. The J gene is TRBJ2-1, the V gene TRBV7-8; 7 bases line up with TRBD1. Germline-derived CDR1 and CDR2 are SGHVS and FQNEAQ. This CDR3 has 15 residues. J gave up 1 base and V 4 bases, and 4 bases lay outside the gene matches. CDR3 amino acids: CASSSKDRSYNEQFF. CDR3 DNA sequence: TGTGCCAGCAGCTCGAAGGACAGGTCCTACAATGAGCAGTTCTTC.

The rearrangement uses TRBV20-1 and TRBJ2-7, with a possible D match to TRBD2 (5 bases). Germline CDR1 DFQATT, CDR2 SNEGSKA (reference sequence). Between the trimmed V and J ends, which lost 0 bases and 7 bases, there was a span of 22 bases. This CDR3 region has 16 residues. This CDR3 reads CSARDNWDTDGNEQYF. The DNA of the CDR3 is TGCAGTGCTAGAGATAATTGGGATACCGACGGGAATGAGCAGTACTTC.

This clonotype occurred a few times. The chain combines TRBV10-3 with TRBJ2-3, with TRBD2 matching 10 bases. Germline CDR1 and CDR2: ENHRY and SYGVKD. The CDR3 consists of 17 residues. Unmatched junction bases numbered 14, after V lost 10 bases and J lost 1 base. Here the CDR3 DNA reads TGTGCCACAACAAGGAGCGGGGGGGCTTGGGGCACAGATACGCAGTATTTT. Residues: CATTRSGGAWGTDTQYF.

This rearrangement joins TRBV4-1 to TRBJ1-2; TRBD1 might be the D (5 bases). This CDR3 is 13 amino acids long. Germline lookup yields CDR1 MGHRA and CDR2 YSYEKL. Trimming stripped 2 bases from V and 5 bases from J, with 9 bases between. The CDR3 reads CASSQSREYGYTF. The CDR3 bases are TGCGCCAGCAGCCAATCCAGGGAGTATGGCTACACCTTC.

The chain couples TRBV2 to TRBJ2-3, with D possibly TRBD2 on 6 matching bases. Germline V gene lookup returns CDR1 SNHLY and CDR2 FYNNEI. Trimming left V 4 bases short and J 5 bases short, with 16 bases between. The CDR3 is made up of 15 amino acids. The CDR3 region is CASSVLAGSQDTQYF. The DNA of the CDR3 is TGTGCCAGCAGTGTTCTGGCGGGGTCTCAAGATACGCAGTATTTT.

In this sample, this clonotype turned up a few times. This rearrangement joins TRBV2 to TRBJ2-5; 7 bases map to TRBD1. The V segment lost 2 bases and the J segment 4 bases; nucleotides outside the gene matches: 1. Germline assignment: CDR1 SNHLY and CDR2 FYNNEI. This CDR3 has 13 amino acids. CDR3 DNA sequence: TGTGCCAGCAGTGAACAGGGGGTAGAGACCCAGTACTTC. It translates to CASSEQGVETQYF.

About this clonotype: A much more abundant neighbour one base away suggests this may be a read error. Because the CDR3 is missing its conserved closing phenylalanine or tryptophan, this is likely a read error. The limits of the CDR3 on the DNA are not certain, so only TCRdb's listed CDR3 is given. This chain uses TRBV12-3 or TRBV12-4 with TRBJ2-5; the D segment call TRBD1 is taken from the table without a DNA check. The CDR3 is 13 residues long, ends included. This chain's CDR3 is CAGSFGAGYTFGS.